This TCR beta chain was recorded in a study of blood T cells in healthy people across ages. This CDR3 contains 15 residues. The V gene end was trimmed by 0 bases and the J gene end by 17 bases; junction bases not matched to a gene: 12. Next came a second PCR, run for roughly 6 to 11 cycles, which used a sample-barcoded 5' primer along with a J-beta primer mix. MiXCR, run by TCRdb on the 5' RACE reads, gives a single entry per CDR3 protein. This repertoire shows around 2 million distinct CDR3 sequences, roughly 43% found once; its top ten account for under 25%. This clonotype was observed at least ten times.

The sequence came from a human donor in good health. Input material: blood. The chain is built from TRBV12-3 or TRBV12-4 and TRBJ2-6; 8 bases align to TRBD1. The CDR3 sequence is CASSLAQSRTGRLTF. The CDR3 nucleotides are TGTGCCAGCAGTTTAGCGCAATCAAGGACAGGGCGTTTGACTTTC.